The entry below gives a single TCR beta chain sequence along with its context. These data come from a study of T-cell reconstitution after alpha-beta-depleted transplantation in children. The CDR3 is 14 amino acids. V lost 4 bases, J lost 3 bases, and 7 bases stayed unmatched. Germline CDR1 is SGHRS and CDR2 is YFSETQ. Unique molecular identifiers were built into the TCRbeta library. One entry per CDR3 protein results from TCRdb running MiXCR on the PCR reads. The sample shows some 500,000 distinct CDR3 sequences, 18% of them seen only once. The receptor's source is a human donor who donated a stem cell graft to a child with acute lymphoblastic leukemia. Sequences were derived from PBMCs from the stem cell graft donor, sampled from the stem cell graft. The V call is TRBV5-1, the J call TRBJ2-7; 7 nucleotides line up with TRBD1. The CDR3 loop is CASSPGQALYEQYF. The DNA for the CDR3 is TGCGCCAGCAGCCCCGGACAGGCTCTCTACGAGCAGTACTTC.